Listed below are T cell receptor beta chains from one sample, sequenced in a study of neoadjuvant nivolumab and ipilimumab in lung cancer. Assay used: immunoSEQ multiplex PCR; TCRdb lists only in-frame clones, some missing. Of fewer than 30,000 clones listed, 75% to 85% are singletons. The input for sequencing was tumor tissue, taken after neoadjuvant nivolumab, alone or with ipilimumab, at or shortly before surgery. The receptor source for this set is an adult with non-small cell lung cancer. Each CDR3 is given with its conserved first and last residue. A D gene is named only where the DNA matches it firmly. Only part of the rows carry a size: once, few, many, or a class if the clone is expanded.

cdr3_nt: TGTGCCAGCAGCAACGGGGTTCTGGAGCCCCAGCATTTT
cdr3_aa: CASSNGVLEPQHF
v_call: TRBV6-5
d_call: -
j_call: TRBJ1-5
clone_size: -

cdr3_nt: TGTGCCAGCTTCAACTATGGCTACACCTTC
cdr3_aa: CASFNYGYTF
v_call: TRBV6-1
d_call: -
j_call: TRBJ1-2
clone_size: -

cdr3_nt: TGTGCCAGCAGTGCTGTGATTTGGGAGGACGAGCAGTACTTC
cdr3_aa: CASSAVIWEDEQYF
v_call: TRBV25-1
d_call: -
j_call: TRBJ2-7
clone_size: -

cdr3_nt: TGCGCCAGCAGCCCCACCTTGAGCGGGAGGGCGGGGGAGACCCAGTACTTC
cdr3_aa: CASSPTLSGRAGETQYF
v_call: TRBV5-1
d_call: TRBD2
j_call: TRBJ2-5
clone_size: -

cdr3_nt: TGCGCCAGCTCGGCCTCGGGGGGAGACTATGGCTACACCTTC
cdr3_aa: CASSASGGDYGYTF
v_call: TRBV5-1
d_call: -
j_call: TRBJ1-2
clone_size: -

cdr3_nt: TGTGCCAGCAGCTCCCGACTAGCGGGAGCCAGAGAGCAGTACTTC
cdr3_aa: CASSSRLAGAREQYF
v_call: TRBV7-9
d_call: TRBD2
j_call: TRBJ2-7
clone_size: -

cdr3_nt: TGTGCCAGCTCATTACTAGCGGGAGGAGGTAATGAGCAGTTCTTC
cdr3_aa: CASSLLAGGGNEQFF
v_call: TRBV18
d_call: TRBD2
j_call: TRBJ2-1
clone_size: -

cdr3_nt: TGTGCCAGCAGCTACCCCCGACTAGCGGGAGATTTAGAGACCCAGTACTTC
cdr3_aa: CASSYPRLAGDLETQYF
v_call: TRBV7-3
d_call: TRBD2
j_call: TRBJ2-5
clone_size: once

cdr3_nt: TGCGCCAGCAGCTTGGCGGGACAGGGTGCAGCCTACAATGAGCAGTTCTTC
cdr3_aa: CASSLAGQGAAYNEQFF
v_call: TRBV5-1
d_call: TRBD1
j_call: TRBJ2-1
clone_size: -

cdr3_nt: TGTGCCAGCAGCTTGGACACCGAGACCCAGTACTTC
cdr3_aa: CASSLDTETQYF
v_call: TRBV5-4
d_call: -
j_call: TRBJ2-5
clone_size: -

cdr3_nt: TGTGCCAGCTCACCCCGGACTAGCGGGGAGGGCAATGAGCAGTTCTTC
cdr3_aa: CASSPRTSGEGNEQFF
v_call: TRBV18
d_call: TRBD2
j_call: TRBJ2-1
clone_size: -

cdr3_nt: TGTGCCAGTAGTACGTTATCCACAGATACGCAGTATTTT
cdr3_aa: CASSTLSTDTQYF
v_call: TRBV19
d_call: -
j_call: TRBJ2-3
clone_size: -

cdr3_nt: TGTGCCAGCAGTCGGACAGCACTCTCTGGAAACACCATATATTTT
cdr3_aa: CASSRTALSGNTIYF
v_call: TRBV6-5
d_call: -
j_call: TRBJ1-3
clone_size: -

cdr3_nt: TGTGCCAGCAGCTTACTCGCCTCCTACGAGCAGTACTTC
cdr3_aa: CASSLLASYEQYF
v_call: TRBV7-2
d_call: -
j_call: TRBJ2-7
clone_size: few

cdr3_nt: TGTGCCAGCAGCGCCCGAGGAGGGTTGGTCAAAAACATTCAGTACTTC
cdr3_aa: CASSARGGLVKNIQYF
v_call: TRBV7-9
d_call: -
j_call: TRBJ2-4
clone_size: -

cdr3_nt: TGTGCCAGCAGCTTGGCAGGAATACCCACAGATACGCAGTATTTT
cdr3_aa: CASSLAGIPTDTQYF
v_call: TRBV5-6
d_call: -
j_call: TRBJ2-3
clone_size: -

cdr3_nt: TGTGCCAGCTCTGATGCCTATGGCTACACCTTC
cdr3_aa: CASSDAYGYTF
v_call: TRBV6-4
d_call: -
j_call: TRBJ1-2
clone_size: -

cdr3_nt: TGTGCCAGCAGGGGGAGGGGAAATCAGCCCCAGCATTTT
cdr3_aa: CASRGRGNQPQHF
v_call: TRBV6-1
d_call: -
j_call: TRBJ1-5
clone_size: -

cdr3_nt: TGTGCCAGCAGCCCCCGGGGTGGAGGAGGAGGCGAGCAGTACTTC
cdr3_aa: CASSPRGGGGGEQYF
v_call: TRBV7-2
d_call: -
j_call: TRBJ2-7
clone_size: -

cdr3_nt: TGCAGCGCAGCGACTAGCGGGGGTTACAATGAGCAGTTCTTC
cdr3_aa: CSAATSGGYNEQFF
v_call: TRBV29-1
d_call: TRBD2
j_call: TRBJ2-1
clone_size: -

cdr3_nt: TGCGCCAGCAGCTCCCCCGGAAGACAGGGTATGACCAACGTCCTGACTTTC
cdr3_aa: CASSSPGRQGMTNVLTF
v_call: TRBV5-1
d_call: TRBD1
j_call: TRBJ2-6
clone_size: few

cdr3_nt: TGTGCCAGCAGCTTGCGGGATACGCAGTATTTT
cdr3_aa: CASSLRDTQYF
v_call: TRBV5-6
d_call: -
j_call: TRBJ2-3
clone_size: -

cdr3_nt: TGTGCCAGCTCTCTACAGGGAGGAACTGAAGCTTTCTTT
cdr3_aa: CASSLQGGTEAFF
v_call: TRBV18
d_call: -
j_call: TRBJ1-1
clone_size: -

cdr3_nt: TGTGCCAGCAGTCCCCCTGGAAGGGCAGGAATCTATGGCTACACCTTC
cdr3_aa: CASSPPGRAGIYGYTF
v_call: TRBV25-1
d_call: -
j_call: TRBJ1-2
clone_size: once

cdr3_nt: TGTGCCAGCAGTTACGGGACAAGGGTAGGCGAGCAGTACTTC
cdr3_aa: CASSYGTRVGEQYF
v_call: TRBV6-5
d_call: -
j_call: TRBJ2-7
clone_size: once

cdr3_nt: TGTGCCAGCAGCTCCCCTTTAGGGGGACAGGGGGCCTTTGGCCATGGCTACACCTTC
cdr3_aa: CASSSPLGGQGAFGHGYTF
v_call: TRBV7-8
d_call: TRBD1
j_call: TRBJ1-2
clone_size: once

cdr3_nt: TGTGCCAGCAGCTCCGGGACAGGGACGTACAATGAGCAGTTCTTC
cdr3_aa: CASSSGTGTYNEQFF
v_call: TRBV5-5
d_call: TRBD1
j_call: TRBJ2-1
clone_size: -

cdr3_nt: TGTGCCAGCAGCTTTCTAGCGGGAGGGCCAGATACGCAGTATTTT
cdr3_aa: CASSFLAGGPDTQYF
v_call: TRBV9
d_call: TRBD2
j_call: TRBJ2-3
clone_size: -

cdr3_nt: TGTGCCAGCAGCCATATAGACCGGAGGGGAACCCAGTACTTC
cdr3_aa: CASSHIDRRGTQYF
v_call: TRBV11-2
d_call: -
j_call: TRBJ2-5
clone_size: once

cdr3_nt: TGTGCCAGCAGCCCAGGAGGGGCCCGAGGGGACACTGAAGCTTTCTTT
cdr3_aa: CASSPGGARGDTEAFF
v_call: TRBV28
d_call: -
j_call: TRBJ1-1
clone_size: -

cdr3_nt: TGCAGTGCGCAGCACCAAGAGACCCAGTACTTC
cdr3_aa: CSAQHQETQYF
v_call: TRBV20-1
d_call: -
j_call: TRBJ2-5
clone_size: once

cdr3_nt: TGTGCCAGCAGTATCGGGACAGAAGCTTTCTTT
cdr3_aa: CASSIGTEAFF
v_call: TRBV6-5
d_call: -
j_call: TRBJ1-1
clone_size: -

cdr3_nt: TGTGCCATCAGTGAGCGGGACTTAAGCACAGATACGCAGTATTTT
cdr3_aa: CAISERDLSTDTQYF
v_call: TRBV10-3
d_call: -
j_call: TRBJ2-3
clone_size: -